These 20 T cell receptor beta chains originate from one sample sequenced in a study of Japanese encephalitis immunity and Zika vaccine responses. PBMCs were CFSE-labeled and cultured for more than 5 days with peptide pools at 0.9 to 1 ug/mL each. MiXCR was run by TCRdb on the 5' RACE reads, yielding one entry per CDR3 protein. The sample shows 250 to 300 distinct CDR3 sequences, roughly 2.7% of them seen only once. The sample consisted of antigen-activated CD8+ T cells from blood, cultured, taken during a Zika inactivated vaccine study. Every receptor here comes from an adult woman who received an inactivated Zika virus vaccine.

By sample fraction, this clonotype is medium-sized (0.01 to 0.1%). The chain joins TRBV6-5 to TRBJ1-2; 11 bases agree with TRBD1. V dropped 5 bases and J dropped 1; count of bases not matched to a gene: 21. The CDR3 runs to 21 residues. Germline V gene sequence: CDR1 MNHEY, CDR2 SVGAGI. Written as DNA, the CDR3 is TGTGCCAGCAGTCCCCGGCTGGCGTCGGGACAGGGGGAATACAATAACTATGGCTACACCTTC. This translates into CASSPRLASGQGEYNNYGYTF.

This clonotype is deemed large. The chain recombines TRBV10-3 with TRBJ2-3, with 14 nucleotides matching TRBD2. Germline V gives CDR1 ENHRY, CDR2 SYGVKD. V trimming: 5 bases; J trimming: 4 bases; junction bases outside the gene matches: 2. The CDR3 covers 15 residues. The CDR3 region has the DNA TGTGCCATCAGTAAGACTAGCGGGGGGGCAGATACGCAGTATTTT. Its protein is CAISKTSGGADTQYF.

This clonotype is large (0.1 to 1%) by share. The chain is built from TRBV19 and TRBJ2-1; TRBD1 agrees at 10 bases. Per germline, CDR1 LNHDA and CDR2 SQIVND (reference sequence). Trimming removed 7 bases from V and 3 bases from J; junction bases left unmatched: 3. The CDR3 spans 14 residues. DNA for the CDR3: TGTGCCAGTAAAGGGACAGGGGTCTACAATGAGCAGTTCTTC. Translation gives CASKGTGVYNEQFF.

By its share, this clonotype is medium-sized. The rearrangement links TRBV21-1 to TRBJ1-5. TRBV21-1 counts as a pseudogene. This CDR3 has 13 amino acids. DNA for the CDR3: TGTGCCAGCAGCAAAGAGACAAATCAGCCCCAGCATTTT. Amino acid sequence: CASSKETNQPQHF.

This clonotype is labeled hyperexpanded. Written as DNA, the CDR3 is TGTGCCAGCAGCTCAAGCTCAGATACGCAGTATTTT. It codes for CASSSSSDTQYF. The chain uses TRBV13 and TRBJ2-3; no reliable D call. The V end lost 4 bases, the J end lost 4 bases, and 6 bases lay between the germline ends. CDR1 PRHDT and CDR2 FYEKMQ come from the germline V gene (reference sequence). This CDR3 spans 12 amino acids.

By share, this clonotype ranks as large. This chain joins TRBV20-1 and TRBJ2-7; the match to TRBD2 covers 10 bases. The CDR3 totals 13 residues. Germline-derived CDR1 and CDR2 are DFQATT and SNEGSKA (reference sequence). J was trimmed by 6 bases and V by 6 bases; bases with no gene match: 8. The CDR3 reads CSAKSSGSPEQYF. CDR3 coding DNA: TGCAGTGCCAAGTCTAGCGGGAGCCCCGAGCAGTACTTC.

Judged by abundance, this clonotype is large (0.1 to 1%). This chain connects TRBV9 to TRBJ1-1; 8 positions agree with TRBD1. V gave up 3 bases and J gave up 4 bases; unmatched junction bases: 5. This CDR3 contains 14 residues. The germline CDR1 and CDR2 sequences are SGDLS and YYNGEE. CDR3: CASSADTGGTEAFF. In DNA, the CDR3 is TGTGCCAGCAGCGCGGATACAGGGGGCACTGAAGCTTTCTTT.

In its sample, this clonotype ranks as medium-sized. The V gene is TRBV7-9, the J gene TRBJ1-3, with D perhaps TRBD1 (6 bases). The CDR3 length is 18 residues. The V gene lost 1 base and the J gene lost 2 bases, with 18 bases spanning the gap. CDR1 is SEHNR and CDR2 is FQNEAQ in the germline V gene (reference sequence). The CDR3 bases are TGTGCCAGCAGCTTAGAGTCACAGGGAGGGTTGACTGGAAACACCATATATTTT. Residues: CASSLESQGGLTGNTIYF.

This clonotype rates as large. The chain is built from TRBV5-6 and TRBJ2-6, with D uncertain. Trimming shortened V by 0 bases and J by 0 bases, and 13 bases separated the two germline ends. The germline gives CDR1 SGHDT, CDR2 YYEEEE. CDR3 length: 18 residues. The CDR3 DNA is TGTGCCAGCAGCTTGGGCCCCGCCAGCCTCTCTGGGGCCAACGTCCTGACTTTC. Translation: CASSLGPASLSGANVLTF.

In its sample, this clonotype was seen a few times. The V call is TRBV20-1, the J call TRBJ1-2; no reliable D call. The CDR3 consists of 13 residues. Per germline, CDR1 DFQATT and CDR2 SNEGSKA (reference sequence). V was pared by 2 bases and J by 2 bases, with 9 bases between. The CDR3 here is CSARPRENYGYTF. The CDR3 nucleotides read TGCAGTGCTAGACCCCGGGAGAACTATGGCTACACCTTC.

This clonotype is judged large. The J gene is TRBJ1-2, the V gene TRBV28; tentatively, D is TRBD1 (5 bases). This CDR3 contains 15 residues. Germline values: CDR1 MDHEN, CDR2 SYDVKM. The ends were cut back, 10 bases at V and 3 bases at J, with 21 bases in the middle. The CDR3 bases are TGTGCCAACGACTCCGATGGACATTTAGACTATGGCTACACCTTC. Translating it yields CANDSDGHLDYGYTF.

In this sample, this clonotype is medium-sized. The rearrangement joins TRBV27 to TRBJ2-3; maybe TRBD1 (5 bases). The CDR3 extends over 19 amino acids. Per the germline V gene, CDR1 is MNHEY and CDR2 is SMNVEV (reference sequence). V was trimmed by 1 base and J by 0 bases, leaving 20 bases between them. CDR3 region: CASSLCHRRVPSSTDTQYF. The CDR3 DNA is TGTGCCAGCAGTTTATGCCACAGGAGAGTCCCTTCTAGCACAGATACGCAGTATTTT.

By share of the sample, this clonotype is medium-sized. The junction shows a germline mismatch at one end, possibly a read error. The CDR3 nucleotides are TGTGCCAGCAGATCACACCCGGGTCTGTCCTACGAGCAGTGCTTC. Residues: CASRSHPGLSYEQCF. The chain couples TRBV5-6 to TRBJ2-7; the D is unclear. Germline lookup yields CDR1 SGHDT and CDR2 YYEEEE. This CDR3 comprises 15 residues.

This clonotype counts as large. The genes are TRBV7-9 and TRBJ1-5; D might be TRBD1 (5 bases). CDR3 length: 14 amino acids. CDR1 SEHNR and CDR2 FQNEAQ come from the germline V gene (reference sequence). The ends were cut back, 4 bases at V and 3 bases at J, with 10 bases in the middle. The CDR3 DNA is TGTGCCAGCAGCTCCAGGGATGACAATCAGCCCCAGCATTTT. Translation: CASSSRDDNQPQHF.

Within the sample, this clonotype is medium-sized (0.01 to 0.1%). The rearrangement joins TRBV2 to TRBJ2-4; 7 nucleotides align to TRBD2. Germline values: CDR1 SNHLY, CDR2 FYNNEI. The CDR3 is made up of 13 amino acids. The J segment lost 7 bases and the V segment lost 4 bases, leaving 4 bases of the junction unmatched. The CDR3 DNA sequence: TGTGCCAGCAGTGGGCTAGCGGATAACATTCAGTACTTC. Its translation is CASSGLADNIQYF. Full variable domain (rest looked up from reference TRBV2 and TRBJ2-4): EPEVTQTPSHQVTQMGQEVILRCVPISNHLYFYWYRQILGQKVEFLVSFYNNEISEKSEIFDDQFSVERPDGSNFTLKIRSTKLEDSAMYFCASSGLADNIQYFGAGTRLSVL.

This clonotype qualifies as large. This chain uses TRBV21-1 with TRBJ2-1; TRBD1, as called in the table, went unchecked against the DNA. TRBV21-1 is marked as a pseudogene. The CDR3 has 15 residues. CDR3 in amino acids: CASSPRTGVYNEQFF. DNA of the CDR3: TGTGCCAGCAGCCCTAGGACAGGAGTCTACAATGAGCAGTTCTTC.

In this sample, this clonotype is medium-sized. This sequence joins TRBV15 and TRBJ2-7, with a weak D call TRBD1 (6 bases). CDR1 and CDR2 (germline): LNHNV, YYDKDF (reference sequence). V shed 0 bases and J shed 4 bases, with 16 bases lying between them. The CDR3 consists of 16 residues. CDR3 amino acids: CATSRDWSDSGYEQYF. Written as DNA, the CDR3 is TGTGCCACCAGCAGAGATTGGTCGGACAGTGGGTACGAGCAGTACTTC.

This clonotype is categorized as medium-sized (0.01 to 0.1%). The chain couples TRBV9 to TRBJ2-3; tentative D call: TRBD1 (5 bases). V lost 0 bases, J lost 12 bases, and 17 bases lay in between. The CDR3 extends over 14 amino acids. Germline assignment: CDR1 SGDLS and CDR2 YYNGEE. The CDR3 DNA reads TGTGCCAGCAGCGTAGATGCCAGCTCAGGACAACAGTATTTT. Amino acid sequence: CASSVDASSGQQYF.

This clonotype qualifies as large (0.1 to 1%). This chain links TRBV13 with TRBJ2-1, with a possible D match to TRBD2 (7 bases). The CDR3 spans 18 residues. Germline values: CDR1 PRHDT, CDR2 FYEKMQ (reference sequence). V was clipped by 1 base and J by 6 bases, with 22 bases between them. The CDR3 loop reads CASSLDWGGRRSANEQFF. The CDR3 coding sequence is TGTGCCAGCAGCTTAGATTGGGGGGGCAGGAGATCGGCCAATGAGCAGTTCTTC.

This clonotype is labeled hyperexpanded (1% or more). The gene calls are TRBV12-5 and TRBJ2-2, with D uncertain. There are 12 residues in the CDR3. Germline assignment: CDR1 LGHNT and CDR2 FRNRAP. Trimming took 5 bases from V and 6 from J, leaving 7 bases between them. Here the CDR3 reads CASGAGPGELFF. The CDR3, as DNA: TGTGCTAGTGGTGCAGGCCCCGGGGAGCTGTTTTTT.